The 23 T cell receptor beta chains listed next were all sequenced from one sample in a study of T-cell memory formation after mild COVID-19. TCRdb reanalysed the 5' RACE reads using MiXCR and keeps one entry per CDR3 protein. The repertoire holds roughly 200,000 distinct CDR3 sequences, 16% seen once, with approximately 2.1% in the top ten. Source material: PBMCs or a T cell subset sorted from them (not recorded which). The source is an adult woman who had mild COVID-19 (a few samples of this study predate the infection). Cell type and time point are not known.

This clonotype was counted a single time. The gene calls are TRBV5-1 and TRBJ2-3; no clear D. Trimming removed 4 bases from V and 4 bases from J, with 7 bases in between. Per the germline V gene, CDR1 is SGHRS and CDR2 is YFSETQ. The CDR3 loop spans 12 amino acids. Here the CDR3 reads CASSDTSDTQYF. CDR3 sequence (DNA): TGCGCCAGCAGCGACACTTCAGATACGCAGTATTTT. Combining the CDR3 with reference TRBV5-1 and TRBJ2-3 gives the whole variable domain KAGVTQTPRYLIKTRGQQVTLSCSPISGHRSVSWYQQTPGQGLQFLFEYFSETQRNKGNFPGRFSGRQFSNSRSEMNVSTLELGDSALYLCASSDTSDTQYFGPGTRLTVL.

In its sample, this clonotype was seen many times. The J gene is TRBJ2-5, the V gene TRBV12-3 or TRBV12-4; 12 bases fit TRBD2. This CDR3 has 14 amino acids. V lost 5 bases to trimming and J lost 4 bases; unmatched junction nucleotides: 2. This CDR3 reads CASSLLAGGETQYF. CDR3 DNA: TGTGCCAGCAGTCTACTAGCGGGGGGAGAGACCCAGTACTTC.

This clonotype was found many times. The V gene is TRBV30, the J gene TRBJ1-1; D possibly corresponds to TRBD1 (6 bases). CDR1 GTSNPN and CDR2 SVGIG come from the germline V gene (reference sequence). The CDR3 extends over 14 amino acids. Trimming took 2 bases from V and 0 from J, leaving 10 bases between them. CDR3 sequence reads: CAWSRDTMNTEAFF. The CDR3 DNA is TGTGCCTGGAGTCGGGACACCATGAACACTGAAGCTTTCTTT.

This clonotype came up a few times. J is TRBJ1-1 and V is TRBV3-1; 12 nucleotides match TRBD1. The J segment lost 6 bases and the V segment lost 7 bases, leaving 6 bases of the junction unmatched. The CDR3 has 14 amino acids. Germline values: CDR1 LGHDT, CDR2 YNNKEL (reference sequence). The CDR3 nucleotides read TGTGCCAGCAAATCCGGGACAGGGGGCCCTGAAGCTTTCTTT. This encodes CASKSGTGGPEAFF.

This clonotype has only a few counts. The chain recombines TRBV4-1 with TRBJ1-1; no firm D call. The CDR3 is made up of 13 amino acids. V gave up 5 bases and J gave up 5 bases, with 12 bases separating them. In germline, CDR1 is MGHRA, CDR2 YSYEKL. The CDR3 protein is CASSAGEGTEAFF. The CDR3 DNA reads TGCGCCAGCAGCGCTGGGGAAGGGACTGAAGCTTTCTTT.

The gene calls are TRBV7-6 and TRBJ1-2; D uncertain. V lost 5 bases, J lost 2 bases, and 12 bases lay in between. CDR1 is SGHVS and CDR2 is FNYEAQ in the germline V gene. The CDR3 extends over 14 amino acids. In DNA, the CDR3 is TGTGCCAGCAGCCCCGATGCGGGGAACTATGGCTACACCTTC. Amino acid sequence: CASSPDAGNYGYTF.

V is TRBV20-1 and J is TRBJ1-1, with D maybe TRBD1 (5 bases). Germline V gene sequence: CDR1 DFQATT, CDR2 SNEGSKA (reference sequence). The CDR3 sequence is 17 residues long. Between the trimmed V and J ends, which lost 3 bases and 1 base, there was a span of 21 bases. CDR3 nucleotides: TGCAGTGCTAGGGGAGGAGTAGGGGAGGGCCCGAACACTGAAGCTTTCTTT. It encodes CSARGGVGEGPNTEAFF.

This clonotype was seen only a few times. The chain combines TRBV7-9 with TRBJ1-5; D not certain. Germline CDR1 SEHNR, CDR2 FQNEAQ (reference sequence). The CDR3 is made up of 15 amino acids. V lost 3 bases and J 2 bases, leaving 11 bases between the germline ends. For the CDR3, the DNA is TGTGCCAGCAGCTTTTCTGCCCATGGCAATCAGCCCCAGCATTTT. It translates to CASSFSAHGNQPQHF.

The rearrangement joins TRBV5-1 to TRBJ1-2; D not certain. The CDR3 is made up of 15 amino acids. CDR1 is SGHRS and CDR2 is YFSETQ in the germline V gene. Trimming took 5 bases from V and 4 from J, leaving 18 bases between them. The CDR3 region is CASSPTRADSYGYTF. CDR3 sequence (DNA): TGCGCCAGCAGTCCAACTCGGGCTGATTCCTATGGCTACACCTTC. Full variable domain (remainder filled in from reference TRBV5-1 and TRBJ1-2): KAGVTQTPRYLIKTRGQQVTLSCSPISGHRSVSWYQQTPGQGLQFLFEYFSETQRNKGNFPGRFSGRQFSNSRSEMNVSTLELGDSALYLCASSPTRADSYGYTFGSGTRLTVV.

The sample holds a few counts of this clonotype. The chain has TRBV25-1 and TRBJ2-1; no firm D call. V was shortened by 7 bases and J by 6 bases, with 16 bases between the two germline ends. This CDR3 has 14 residues. The germline V gene encodes CDR1 MGHDK and CDR2 SYGVNS. The CDR3 sequence is CASTEVGLGNEQFF. The DNA for the CDR3 is TGTGCCAGCACCGAAGTCGGCCTCGGCAATGAGCAGTTCTTC.

This clonotype was observed once. V usage is TRBV7-2 and J usage is TRBJ2-7; a weak D match, TRBD1 (6 bases). The germline gives CDR1 SGHTA, CDR2 FQGNSA. The CDR3 extends over 14 amino acids. Between the trimmed V and J ends, which lost 5 bases and 3 bases, there was a span of 14 bases. CDR3 DNA: TGTGCCAGCAGCGTGACAGGAAAGGGCTACGAGCAGTACTTC. Translated, it gives CASSVTGKGYEQYF.

The J gene is TRBJ2-1, the V gene TRBV19; weak D call: TRBD2 (6 bases). V dropped 9 bases and J dropped 1 base, with 19 bases sitting between them. The CDR3 is 16 residues long. Germline loops: CDR1 LNHDA, CDR2 SQIVND (reference sequence). This chain's CDR3 is CASLPTGEGSYNEQFF. The CDR3 DNA is TGTGCCAGCCTCCCCACGGGGGAAGGTTCCTACAATGAGCAGTTCTTC.

The genes are TRBV20-1 and TRBJ2-3, with TRBD2 identical over 9 bases. The germline CDR1 and CDR2 sequences are DFQATT and SNEGSKA (reference sequence). The CDR3 extends over 14 amino acids. V shed 3 bases and J 1 base; nucleotides not matched to a gene: 2. The CDR3 is CSARSSGGTDTQYF. In DNA, the CDR3 is TGCAGTGCTAGGTCTAGCGGGGGCACAGATACGCAGTATTTT.

This clonotype was seen once. V usage is TRBV12-3 or TRBV12-4 and J usage is TRBJ1-2; TRBD1 might be the D (5 bases). The CDR3 sequence is 13 residues long. Trimming cost V 10 bases and J 5 bases, with 17 bases left between them. CDR3 residues: CATATDPNYGYTF. In DNA form, the CDR3 reads TGTGCCACCGCGACAGACCCCAATTATGGCTACACCTTC.

In its sample, this clonotype was seen a few times. The rearrangement links TRBV20-1 to TRBJ1-1; possible D gene TRBD1, 5 bases. Germline V gene lookup returns CDR1 DFQATT and CDR2 SNEGSKA (reference sequence). V dropped 4 bases and J dropped 5 bases, with 17 bases sitting between them. This CDR3 contains 14 residues. CDR3 sequence (DNA): TGCAGTGCTACGGGACGTCGCCGGGGGACTGAAGCTTTCTTT. Translated, it gives CSATGRRRGTEAFF.

This clonotype was seen more than once but under ten times. The chain is built from TRBV24-1 and TRBJ2-7, with TRBD1 identical over 7 bases. The CDR3 is made up of 15 amino acids. From germline, CDR1 is KGHDR and CDR2 SFDVKD. J lost 0 bases, V lost 9 bases, and 10 bases had no gene match. The CDR3 nucleotides read TGTGCCACCTTCGCGCCGGGACAGAGCTCCTACGAGCAGTACTTC. It translates to CATFAPGQSSYEQYF.

The genes are TRBV12-3 or TRBV12-4 and TRBJ2-3, with D perhaps matching TRBD2 (6 bases). V was trimmed by 2 bases and J by 2 bases, leaving 17 bases between them. This CDR3 region has 17 residues. In DNA, the CDR3 is TGTGCCAGCAGTTTACCGTTTGGAGGGGCGAACACAGATACGCAGTATTTT. Its protein is CASSLPFGGANTDTQYF.

Only a few counts were recorded for this clonotype. The chain links TRBV12-3 or TRBV12-4 to TRBJ1-5, with no clear D. Trimming stripped 6 bases from V and 4 bases from J, with 7 bases between. The CDR3 extends over 12 amino acids. The CDR3 is CASRQRNQPQHF. The CDR3 DNA sequence: TGTGCCAGCAGACAGAGGAATCAGCCCCAGCATTTT.

There are a few counts of this clonotype. The chain combines TRBV12-3 or TRBV12-4 with TRBJ1-3; D unclear. The CDR3 has 18 residues. Trimming pared 4 bases from V and 2 bases from J, leaving 21 bases between. The CDR3 is CASSSRVSGTKPGNTIYF. Written as DNA, the CDR3 is TGTGCCAGCAGTTCCCGGGTCAGCGGAACCAAACCTGGAAACACCATATATTTT.

This clonotype has more than one count but fewer than ten. The chain links TRBV11-2 to TRBJ2-2; weak D call: TRBD1 (5 bases). V was shortened by 6 bases and J by 0 bases, with 11 bases between the two germline ends. The CDR3 has 15 amino acids. Germline CDR1 and CDR2: SGHAT and FQNNGV. CDR3 sequence: CASRRQTPNTGELFF. CDR3 nucleotide sequence: TGTGCCAGCAGAAGACAGACTCCGAACACCGGGGAGCTGTTTTTT.

The sample holds a few counts of this clonotype. This chain connects TRBV20-1 to TRBJ2-6, with D possibly being TRBD2 (5 bases). This CDR3 region has 15 residues. The V gene's germline CDR1 is DFQATT and CDR2 SNEGSKA (reference sequence). Trimming cost V 6 bases and J 0 bases, with 12 bases left between them. CDR3 residues: CSASGDPSGANVLTF. DNA of the CDR3: TGCAGTGCCAGCGGTGACCCCTCTGGGGCCAACGTCCTGACTTTC.

This chain joins TRBV5-6 and TRBJ1-2; D perhaps matches TRBD1 (6 bases). The CDR3 is 15 amino acids. Germline-derived CDR1 and CDR2 are SGHDT and YYEEEE. V was pared by 4 bases and J by 2 bases, with 15 bases between. The CDR3 sequence: CASSRGLGGNYGYTF. CDR3 DNA: TGTGCCAGCAGCCGCGGGCTGGGGGGCAACTATGGCTACACCTTC.

This clonotype was recorded at least ten times. V gene TRBV12-3 or TRBV12-4 combines with J gene TRBJ2-5; TRBD2 is a possible D gene (5 bases). The CDR3 covers 14 residues. The V and J ends lost 5 bases and 2 bases respectively, with 12 bases between them. The CDR3 sequence: CASSPPGEQETQYF. The CDR3, as DNA: TGTGCCAGCAGTCCCCCCGGGGAGCAAGAGACCCAGTACTTC.